A selection of T cell receptor beta chains follows, all from one sample in a study of cytomegalovirus exposure and HLA in healthy donors. TCRdb keeps only in-frame clones here, not all; method: immunoSEQ multiplex PCR. The repertoire consists of 100,000 to 120,000 clones, with around 76% occurring once and the leading ten covering over 10%. Sequencing was carried out using PBMCs. These receptors originate from a man younger than 40 in good health and CMV-seropositive. Both conserved end residues are part of each CDR3. Each record gives: clone size, D gene, V gene, J gene, CDR3 DNA, CDR3 protein. A D gene is named only where the DNA matches it firmly. A row's size may be missing; if present it is once, few, many or a size class.

clone size: -
D gene: TRBD1
V gene: TRBV7-2
J gene: TRBJ2-7
CDR3 DNA: TGTGCCAGCAGTCGCCGGGACAGTGACTACGAGCAGTACTTC
CDR3 protein: CASSRRDSDYEQYF

clone size: once
D gene: -
V gene: TRBV18
J gene: TRBJ1-6
CDR3 DNA: TGTGCCAGCTCACCGGCAGGGCAAAGCTCCTATAATTCACCCCTCCACTTT
CDR3 protein: CASSPAGQSSYNSPLHF

clone size: -
D gene: TRBD1
V gene: TRBV28
J gene: TRBJ2-5
CDR3 DNA: TGTGCCAGCACCCAAGGGACAGTCGAAGAGACCCAGTACTTC
CDR3 protein: CASTQGTVEETQYF

clone size: -
D gene: -
V gene: TRBV28
J gene: TRBJ1-2
CDR3 DNA: TGTGCCAGCAGTTTCATGGCCTATGGCTACACCTTC
CDR3 protein: CASSFMAYGYTF

clone size: -
D gene: TRBD1
V gene: TRBV7-3
J gene: TRBJ1-1
CDR3 DNA: TGTGCCAGCAGCTTGGGACAGGGGAACACTGAAGCTTTCTTT
CDR3 protein: CASSLGQGNTEAFF

clone size: -
D gene: TRBD2
V gene: TRBV27
J gene: TRBJ2-1
CDR3 DNA: TGTGCCAGCAGTTTAAGCCTAGCGGGGGGTACTGAGCAGTTCTTC
CDR3 protein: CASSLSLAGGTEQFF

clone size: -
D gene: -
V gene: TRBV5-6
J gene: TRBJ2-3
CDR3 DNA: TGTGCCAGCAGCTTGACCCGGGGGACTAGCACAGATACGCAGTATTTT
CDR3 protein: CASSLTRGTSTDTQYF

clone size: few
D gene: -
V gene: TRBV7-9
J gene: TRBJ2-5
CDR3 DNA: TGTGCCACCGGACTCAGATGGGGACAAGAGACCCAGTACTTC
CDR3 protein: CATGLRWGQETQYF

clone size: once
D gene: TRBD1
V gene: TRBV7-8
J gene: TRBJ1-3
CDR3 DNA: TGTGCCAGCAGCTTAGGGACAGGGGGTGGAAACACCATATATTTT
CDR3 protein: CASSLGTGGGNTIYF

clone size: -
D gene: TRBD2
V gene: TRBV4-3
J gene: TRBJ2-3
CDR3 DNA: TGCGCCAGCAGCCAAGCATGGGAGGGATCGGTTAGCACAGATACGCAGTATTTT
CDR3 protein: CASSQAWEGSVSTDTQYF

clone size: -
D gene: -
V gene: TRBV6-6
J gene: TRBJ2-2
CDR3 DNA: TGTGCCAGCAGCTACTCAGGGACACCGAACACCGGGGAGCTGTTTTTT
CDR3 protein: CASSYSGTPNTGELFF

clone size: -
D gene: TRBD1
V gene: TRBV5-4
J gene: TRBJ2-2
CDR3 DNA: TGTGCCAGCAGCCCCGGGACAGGGAACACCGGGGAGCTGTTTTTT
CDR3 protein: CASSPGTGNTGELFF

clone size: -
D gene: TRBD1
V gene: TRBV7-2
J gene: TRBJ1-2
CDR3 DNA: TGTGCCAGCAGCTTAGCCCCAGGGGGCTATGGCTACACCTTC
CDR3 protein: CASSLAPGGYGYTF

clone size: -
D gene: TRBD1
V gene: TRBV27
J gene: TRBJ2-1
CDR3 DNA: TGTGCCAGCAGTTTTGTGACAGGGGAACCTGGTGAGCAGTTCTTC
CDR3 protein: CASSFVTGEPGEQFF

clone size: -
D gene: TRBD2
V gene: TRBV7-3
J gene: TRBJ2-3
CDR3 DNA: TGTGCCAGCAGCTTAAAACCGGGACTAGCGGGGGGGCCCCCAGATACGCAGTATTTT
CDR3 protein: CASSLKPGLAGGPPDTQYF

clone size: once
D gene: -
V gene: TRBV13
J gene: TRBJ1-4
CDR3 DNA: TGTGCCAGCAGCCTGGATAGGGGTGAAAAACTGTTTTTT
CDR3 protein: CASSLDRGEKLFF

clone size: -
D gene: TRBD1
V gene: TRBV6-5
J gene: TRBJ1-5
CDR3 DNA: TGTGCCAGCAGCCTTAACAGGGGGCGGGGGCCCCAGCATTTT
CDR3 protein: CASSLNRGRGPQHF

clone size: -
D gene: -
V gene: TRBV6-5
J gene: TRBJ1-4
CDR3 DNA: TGTGCCAGCAGTACCATCTGGGGGCCTAATGAAAAACTGTTTTTT
CDR3 protein: CASSTIWGPNEKLFF

clone size: -
D gene: -
V gene: TRBV11-2
J gene: TRBJ1-1
CDR3 DNA: TGTGCCAGCAGCCCCGGTCGGGGGGACCGGGCTTTCTTT
CDR3 protein: CASSPGRGDRAFF

clone size: -
D gene: -
V gene: TRBV5-8
J gene: TRBJ1-6
CDR3 DNA: TGTGCCAGCAGCTTGGGGGGCGCTCCTAATTCACCCCTCCACTTT
CDR3 protein: CASSLGGAPNSPLHF

clone size: -
D gene: -
V gene: TRBV19
J gene: TRBJ1-6
CDR3 DNA: TGTGCCAGTAGTTCCTGGCCGATGGGCAGTAATTCACCCCTCCACTTT
CDR3 protein: CASSSWPMGSNSPLHF

clone size: -
D gene: -
V gene: TRBV27
J gene: TRBJ2-7
CDR3 DNA: TGTGCCAGCACCCGAGGAGGGGCCTACGAGCAGTACTTC
CDR3 protein: CASTRGGAYEQYF

clone size: -
D gene: -
V gene: TRBV10-1
J gene: TRBJ1-5
CDR3 DNA: TGCGCCAGCCAATACGGGAGGGATGGCAATCAGCCCCAGCATTTT
CDR3 protein: CASQYGRDGNQPQHF

clone size: few
D gene: -
V gene: TRBV30
J gene: TRBJ1-2
CDR3 DNA: TGTGCCTGGGGGGACTGGACTAACTATGGCTACACCTTC
CDR3 protein: CAWGDWTNYGYTF

clone size: -
D gene: -
V gene: TRBV7-2
J gene: TRBJ2-7
CDR3 DNA: TGTGCCAGCAGCCAAGCGGTTTCCCTTAATATCTACGAGCAGTACTTC
CDR3 protein: CASSQAVSLNIYEQYF

clone size: -
D gene: -
V gene: TRBV9
J gene: TRBJ1-5
CDR3 DNA: TGTGCCAGCAGCGTAGGGGCCACCGGTCGGCCCCAGCATTTT
CDR3 protein: CASSVGATGRPQHF

clone size: -
D gene: TRBD1
V gene: TRBV5-4
J gene: TRBJ2-1
CDR3 DNA: TGTGCCAGCAGCCCCGGGACAGGGGGCAATGAGCAGTTCTTC
CDR3 protein: CASSPGTGGNEQFF

clone size: -
D gene: TRBD2
V gene: TRBV7-8
J gene: TRBJ2-1
CDR3 DNA: TGTGCCAGCAGCCCCTCGCCTCCGGCGGGGGGGTTCTACAATGAGCAGTTCTTC
CDR3 protein: CASSPSPPAGGFYNEQFF

clone size: -
D gene: -
V gene: TRBV29-1
J gene: TRBJ2-5
CDR3 DNA: TGCAGCGTTGTCGGGGGGCGGGGAGAGACCCAGTACTTC
CDR3 protein: CSVVGGRGETQYF

clone size: once
D gene: -
V gene: TRBV2
J gene: TRBJ1-2
CDR3 DNA: TGTGCCAGCAGTGAAGCGCGGCAGATTTATGGCTACACCTTC
CDR3 protein: CASSEARQIYGYTF

clone size: -
D gene: TRBD2
V gene: TRBV5-4
J gene: TRBJ2-1
CDR3 DNA: TGTTTGACCGAGCGGGGCAATGAGCAGTTCTTC
CDR3 protein: CLTERGNEQFF

clone size: few
D gene: TRBD2
V gene: TRBV6-1
J gene: TRBJ2-7
CDR3 DNA: TGTGCCAGCAGTGATTTGGCTAGCGGGGGGGCCTACGAGCAGTACTTC
CDR3 protein: CASSDLASGGAYEQYF

clone size: -
D gene: TRBD1
V gene: TRBV5-6
J gene: TRBJ1-5
CDR3 DNA: TGTGCCAGCAGCTCCTACCGGGACAGGGGGGATCAGCCCCAGCATTTT
CDR3 protein: CASSSYRDRGDQPQHF

clone size: few
D gene: -
V gene: TRBV7-9
J gene: TRBJ1-1
CDR3 DNA: TGTGCCAGCAGCTACCCGAGGGTCGGTTCGAACACTGAAGCTTTCTTT
CDR3 protein: CASSYPRVGSNTEAFF

clone size: -
D gene: -
V gene: TRBV9
J gene: TRBJ2-7
CDR3 DNA: TGTGCCAGCAGCGTAGAAACCAGATCCTACGAGCAGTACTTC
CDR3 protein: CASSVETRSYEQYF

clone size: -
D gene: TRBD2
V gene: TRBV7-8
J gene: TRBJ2-2
CDR3 DNA: TGTGCCAGCAGCGCGGGACTAGCTCCGAACACCGGGGAGCTGTTTTTT
CDR3 protein: CASSAGLAPNTGELFF

clone size: once
D gene: TRBD1
V gene: TRBV5-4
J gene: TRBJ1-1
CDR3 DNA: TGTGCCAGCAGCTTGGTGACAGGGTGGGTGAGCACTGAAGCTTTCTTT
CDR3 protein: CASSLVTGWVSTEAFF

clone size: few
D gene: -
V gene: TRBV19
J gene: TRBJ1-2
CDR3 DNA: TGTGCCAGTAGTATAACCACCCTCGGGAGGGCCCACTATGGCTACACCTTC
CDR3 protein: CASSITTLGRAHYGYTF

clone size: -
D gene: -
V gene: TRBV30
J gene: TRBJ1-5
CDR3 DNA: TGTGCCTGGAGTGTTGCAGACAATCAGCCCCAGCATTTT
CDR3 protein: CAWSVADNQPQHF

clone size: -
D gene: TRBD2
V gene: TRBV29-1
J gene: TRBJ2-7
CDR3 DNA: TGCAGCTCAGGTCCCGGGGCTAGCGGGGGGGCTGGCGAGCAGTACTTC
CDR3 protein: CSSGPGASGGAGEQYF

clone size: -
D gene: -
V gene: TRBV13
J gene: TRBJ2-2
CDR3 DNA: TGTGCCAGCAGCCTGAGGACTGTGAACACCGGGGAGCTGTTTTTT
CDR3 protein: CASSLRTVNTGELFF

clone size: once
D gene: TRBD1
V gene: TRBV5-6
J gene: TRBJ2-7
CDR3 DNA: TGTGCCAGCAGCGGAGGGGACAGGTCCATATCCTACGAGCAGTACTTC
CDR3 protein: CASSGGDRSISYEQYF

clone size: -
D gene: -
V gene: TRBV4-1
J gene: TRBJ2-5
CDR3 DNA: TGCGCCAGCAGCCGTCAGCCGGGGTCCGGCGGAGAGACCCAGTACTTC
CDR3 protein: CASSRQPGSGGETQYF

clone size: -
D gene: TRBD2
V gene: TRBV19
J gene: TRBJ2-1
CDR3 DNA: TGTGCCAGTAGCCCCGGGGGGACCCTAAATTACAATGAGCAGTTCTTC
CDR3 protein: CASSPGGTLNYNEQFF

clone size: -
D gene: TRBD1
V gene: TRBV19
J gene: TRBJ2-7
CDR3 DNA: TGTGCCAGTAGTATGGACAGGGGTGGAAACGAGCAGTACTTC
CDR3 protein: CASSMDRGGNEQYF

clone size: -
D gene: -
V gene: TRBV19
J gene: TRBJ1-5
CDR3 DNA: TGTGCCAGTAGTATAGTGACAGGCGGCAATCAGCCCCAGCATTTT
CDR3 protein: CASSIVTGGNQPQHF

clone size: -
D gene: -
V gene: TRBV2
J gene: TRBJ2-1
CDR3 DNA: TGTGCCAGCAGTGAGCGGCACCCCAGCGGTGAGCAGTTCTTC
CDR3 protein: CASSERHPSGEQFF

clone size: few
D gene: TRBD1
V gene: TRBV6-5
J gene: TRBJ1-5
CDR3 DNA: TGTGCCAGCAGTTCCCGACCGGGACAGGGTGATCAGCCCCAGCATTTT
CDR3 protein: CASSSRPGQGDQPQHF

clone size: -
D gene: TRBD1
V gene: TRBV9
J gene: TRBJ2-5
CDR3 DNA: TGTGCCAGCAGCGGGGACAGGGGAGTAAGTGGGACCCAGTACTTC
CDR3 protein: CASSGDRGVSGTQYF

clone size: -
D gene: TRBD2
V gene: TRBV13
J gene: TRBJ2-7
CDR3 DNA: TGTGCCAGCAGCTTAGGACTAGCGGGGGGGCGCGAGCAGTACTTC
CDR3 protein: CASSLGLAGGREQYF

clone size: -
D gene: -
V gene: TRBV21-1
J gene: TRBJ1-5
CDR3 DNA: TGTGCCAGCAGCCCGGGGACAGGTTCTCAGCCCCAGCATTTT
CDR3 protein: CASSPGTGSQPQHF

clone size: once
D gene: -
V gene: TRBV4-3
J gene: TRBJ2-1
CDR3 DNA: TGCGCCAGCAGCCAAATAACGGGCAATGAGCAGTTCTTC
CDR3 protein: CASSQITGNEQFF

clone size: -
D gene: TRBD2
V gene: TRBV7-8
J gene: TRBJ2-3
CDR3 DNA: TGTGCCAGCAGCCCGATAGCGGGGGTGACAGATACGCAGTATTTT
CDR3 protein: CASSPIAGVTDTQYF

clone size: -
D gene: TRBD1
V gene: TRBV7-8
J gene: TRBJ1-6
CDR3 DNA: TGTGCCAGCAGCACATCGACAGGGGGTACTTCACCCCTCCACTTT
CDR3 protein: CASSTSTGGTSPLHF

clone size: once
D gene: -
V gene: TRBV20-1
J gene: TRBJ2-3
CDR3 DNA: TGCAGTGCTAGAGATCCGGATACGCAGTATTTT
CDR3 protein: CSARDPDTQYF

clone size: -
D gene: TRBD1
V gene: TRBV19
J gene: TRBJ1-5
CDR3 DNA: TGTGCCAGTAGTCCCACAGGGGGGCAGCCCCAGCATTTT
CDR3 protein: CASSPTGGQPQHF